This TCR beta chain stems from a study of blood T cells in healthy people across ages (dated by TCRdb to between 2015 and 2017). General notes on the study: In model experiments, roughly one uniquely barcoded TCR beta cDNA molecule per two T cells was captured by template switching. Using the same blood draw, the study looked at two additional independent replicas of 1 million unique cDNA reads for two donors, one aged 18 to 30 and the other aged 80 or older. The donors were divided into four age groups: young (average around 15 years), middle-aged (roughly 42), aged (about 61) and long-lived (around 87). To avoid experimental bias, donors of different ages were randomly spread across the sequencing lanes. To track age-related changes in TCR beta repertoire diversity, the study relied on deep sequencing normalized with unique cDNA molecular identifiers. What the work shows at the level of the full study, not this receptor alone: The CMV infection status of donors was not known, potentially confounding age-related changes in expanded clonotypes. Observed TCR beta diversity per million T cells fell roughly linearly with age, and a significant reduction was already apparent by age roughly 40. Compared with the aged group, the long-lived group had more naive CD4+ T cells, fewer expanded clones and increased TCR diversity, a pattern suggesting age selection. There was a strong correlation between observed TCR beta diversity and the percentage of naive T cells measured by flow cytometry. Because profiling used bulk unsorted PBMCs, naive and antigen-experienced compartments could not be compared conclusively. Estimates of total diversity from one million sequenced T cells were regarded as lower bounds and underestimates.

Worth noting for this clonotype: It lacks a known antigen. Per-nucleotide qualities are absent, and no much larger clonotype sits a single base away.

From a lookup of the germline V gene, CDR1 and CDR2 are SGHRS and YFSETQ. The CDR3 starts with the cysteine, ends with the phenylalanine, and has 18 residues. Only the CDR3 DNA is retained, 54 bases long and in frame from the first base. Donors were approximately 42 systemically healthy Caucasian individuals from Russia aged roughly 6 to 90 years. Around 10 milliliters of peripheral blood were collected from each donor into EDTA-treated Vacutainer tubes. Ficoll-Paque density-gradient centrifugation was used to isolate PBMCs, with at least 7 million per sample. Trizol reagent was used to extract total RNA from PBMCs, with at least 5.5 micrograms per sample. For every donor, flow cytometry on a PBMC aliquot measured the percentage of naive CD45RAhigh/CD27high T cells. Library preparation used 5' RACE. Sequencing was performed on an Illumina HiSeq 2500. A second about 6 to 11 cycle PCR used a sample-barcoded 5' primer and a J-beta primer mix. Each TCR beta cDNA molecule received a unique molecular identifier from a template-switch 5' adaptor carrying 12 random nucleotides. Each sample yielded at least 2.5 million CDR3-containing paired-end reads. The Mint cDNA synthesis kit, primed by a TRBC-specific oligonucleotide, was used to synthesize first-strand cDNA from all RNA. After uracil-DNA glycosylase treatment, a first 18-cycle PCR used universal primers M1SS and BC2_uni_R on all cDNA. The source study handled its data this way. Each sample was normalized by randomly selecting 1 million high-quality reads, each carrying a distinct molecular identifier. Reads sharing molecular identifiers were discarded rather than binned into consensus sequences. CDR3 identification, clonotype clustering and error correction used MiTCR with a Q25 quality threshold and the strictest error-elimination algorithm. Lower-bound total TCR beta diversity was estimated with a nonparametric unseen species model using Euler transformation. The public reads were quality trimmed at Q25 with fastp and then assembled into clones with MiXCR by TCRdb, keeping productive beta chains. Duplicate CDR3 protein sequences are folded into a single record with the most common DNA and genes. TCRdb, not the original authors, processed these V and J calls. The table for this sample lists about 1.8 million distinct CDR3 sequences; approximately 50% of them were counted only once. In total, the top ten clones hold 2.1% of the sample.

The chain was built from TRBV5-1 and TRBJ2-7, with TRBD2 identical over 7 junction bases. The J call may be faulty, since TRBJ2-5 better matches the DNA end. The TCR was taken from a woman between 40 and 50 years old in good health. Sequenced material: blood. For the CDR3, the sequence is CASSLAGLAGTKQETQYF. In nucleotide form, the sequence is TGCGCCAGCAGCTTGGCCGGGTTAGCGGGTACGAAACAAGAGACCCAGTACTTC.